This TCR beta chain stems from a study of blood T cells in healthy people across ages (dated by TCRdb to 2015 to 2017). Turning to the overall study: In model experiments, template switching captured about one uniquely barcoded TCR beta cDNA molecule for every two T cells. To avoid experimental bias, donors of different ages were spread randomly across the sequencing lanes. Using deep sequencing normalized with unique cDNA molecular identifiers, the study measured how TCR beta repertoire diversity changes with age. Four age groups were formed from the donors: young (average approximately 15 years), middle-aged (just under 40), aged (roughly 59) and long-lived (more than 75). Two additional independent replicas of 1 million unique cDNA reads from the same blood draw were analyzed for two donors (one aged 18 to 30 and one aged 80 or older). On the study overall, not on this receptor specifically: The long-lived group showed more naive CD4+ T cells, fewer expanded clones and increased TCR diversity than the aged group, suggesting age selection. Estimates of total diversity based on one million sequenced T cells were regarded as lower bounds and as underestimates. Observed TCR beta diversity correlated strongly with the percentage of naive T cells measured by flow cytometry. Donor CMV infection status was unknown, potentially confounding age-related changes in expanded clonotypes. Observed TCR beta diversity per million T cells fell roughly linearly with age, and a significant reduction was already apparent by age around 40. Since profiling was done on bulk unsorted PBMCs, naive and antigen-experienced compartments could not be conclusively compared.

CDR3 length: 13 amino acids, cysteine to phenylalanine. Only the CDR3 region is kept as DNA, spanning 39 bases read in frame from base 1. The junction shows trimming of 6 bases on V and 4 bases on J, and the gene matches do not reach 5 bases of it. The library was made by 5' RACE. Sequencing was performed on an Illumina HiSeq 2500. A second roughly 6 to 11 cycle PCR used a sample-barcoded 5' primer and a J-beta primer mix. Each TCR beta cDNA molecule received a unique molecular identifier from a template-switch 5' adaptor carrying 12 random nucleotides. At least 3 million CDR3-containing paired-end reads were obtained from each sample. All of the RNA was converted into first-strand cDNA using the Mint cDNA synthesis kit, with a TRBC-specific oligonucleotide serving as the primer. Following uracil-DNA glycosylase treatment, a first 18-cycle PCR with universal primers M1SS and BC2_uni_R was performed on all cDNA. In the original analysis: Each sample was normalized by randomly selecting 1 million high-quality reads, each carrying a distinct molecular identifier. Reads with shared molecular identifiers were discarded instead of being binned into consensus sequences. MiTCR, run with a Q25 quality threshold and the strictest error-elimination algorithm, handled CDR3 identification, clonotype clustering and error correction. A nonparametric unseen species model with Euler transformation was used to estimate lower-bound total TCR beta diversity. TCRdb passed the public sequencing reads through fastp at Q25 and MiXCR, retaining productive beta sequences. When rows share a CDR3 protein, they turn into one entry using the most common DNA and genes. In this record, the V and J calls reflect TCRdb's handling and not the investigators' own analysis. This sample comprises hundreds of thousands of distinct CDR3 sequences, more than 45% of them detected only once. The ten largest clones capture approximately 23% of the sample.

Donors were 40 or so systemically healthy Caucasian individuals from Russia aged 6 to 90 years. Roughly 9 milliliters of peripheral blood were drawn from each donor into EDTA-treated Vacutainer tubes. PBMCs were isolated by Ficoll-Paque density-gradient centrifugation, with at least 6 million obtained per sample. Trizol reagent was used to extract total RNA from PBMCs, with at least 6 micrograms per sample. The percentages of naive CD45RAhigh/CD27high T cells were determined by flow cytometry on a PBMC aliquot from every donor. Details on this clonotype: Its antigen is unknown. No per-base quality is available; no much larger clone lies one base away.

The sequencing input was blood. This receptor chain uses TRBV12-3 or TRBV12-4 and TRBJ1-1; 7 of the junction bases match TRBD1. The origin of this receptor is a man aged 25 to 40 in good health. The CDR3 corresponds to CASRRQGGTEAFF. The DNA sequence is given as TGTGCCAGCAGGCGACAGGGTGGCACTGAAGCTTTCTTT.